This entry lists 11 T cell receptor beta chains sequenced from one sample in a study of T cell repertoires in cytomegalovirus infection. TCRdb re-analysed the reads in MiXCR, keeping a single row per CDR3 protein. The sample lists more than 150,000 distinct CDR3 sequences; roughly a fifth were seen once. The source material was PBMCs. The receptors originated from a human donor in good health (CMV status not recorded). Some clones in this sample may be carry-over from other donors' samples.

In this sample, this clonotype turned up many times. The CDR3 nucleotides are TGTGCCAGCAGTGAATCCGGGACGGTTCACTATGGCTACACCTTC. Residues: CASSESGTVHYGYTF. This chain connects TRBV25-1 to TRBJ1-2, with D tentatively TRBD1 (5 bases). Trimming pared 1 base from V and 3 bases from J, leaving 12 bases between. This CDR3 spans 15 amino acids. From germline, CDR1 is MGHDK and CDR2 SYGVNS.

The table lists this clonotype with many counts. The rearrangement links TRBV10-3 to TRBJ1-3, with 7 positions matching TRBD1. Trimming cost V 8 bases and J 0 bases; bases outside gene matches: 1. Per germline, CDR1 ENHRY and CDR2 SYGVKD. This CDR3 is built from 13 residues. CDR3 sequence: CAIRDSSGNTIYF. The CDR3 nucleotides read TGTGCCATCCGGGACAGCTCTGGAAACACCATATATTTT.

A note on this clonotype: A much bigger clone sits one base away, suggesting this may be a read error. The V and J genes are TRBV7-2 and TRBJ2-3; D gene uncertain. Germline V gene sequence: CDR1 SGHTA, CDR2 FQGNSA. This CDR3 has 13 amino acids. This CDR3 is CASSLKVTDAQYF. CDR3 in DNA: TGTGCCAGCAGCTTAAAGGTCACAGATGCGCAGTATTTT.

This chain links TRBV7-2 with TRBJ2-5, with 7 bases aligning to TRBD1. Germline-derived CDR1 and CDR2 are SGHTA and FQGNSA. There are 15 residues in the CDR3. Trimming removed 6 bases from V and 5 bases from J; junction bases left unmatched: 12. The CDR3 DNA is TGTGCCAGCAGTCTACAGGGGCTGGGGCATGAGACCCAGTACTTC. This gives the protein CASSLQGLGHETQYF.

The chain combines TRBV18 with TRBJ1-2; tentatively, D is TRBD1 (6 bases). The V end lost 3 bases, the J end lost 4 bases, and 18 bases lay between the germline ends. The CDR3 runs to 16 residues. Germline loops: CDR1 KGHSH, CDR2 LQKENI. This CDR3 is CASSPLLDSTSYGYTF. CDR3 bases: TGTGCCAGCTCACCGCTATTGGACAGCACATCCTATGGCTACACCTTC.

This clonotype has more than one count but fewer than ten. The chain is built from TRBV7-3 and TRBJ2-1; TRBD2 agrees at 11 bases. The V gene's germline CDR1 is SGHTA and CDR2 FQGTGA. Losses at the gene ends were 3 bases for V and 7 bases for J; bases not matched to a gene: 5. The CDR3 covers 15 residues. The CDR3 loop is CASSFGLAGGNEQFF. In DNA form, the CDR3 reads TGTGCCAGCAGCTTTGGCCTAGCGGGAGGTAATGAGCAGTTCTTC.

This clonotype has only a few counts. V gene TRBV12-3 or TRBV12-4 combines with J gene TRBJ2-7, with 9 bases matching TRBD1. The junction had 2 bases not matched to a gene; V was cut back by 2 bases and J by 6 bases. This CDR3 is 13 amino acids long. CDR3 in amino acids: CASSLLDRGEQYF. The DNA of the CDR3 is TGTGCCAGCAGTTTACTGGACAGGGGCGAGCAGTACTTC.

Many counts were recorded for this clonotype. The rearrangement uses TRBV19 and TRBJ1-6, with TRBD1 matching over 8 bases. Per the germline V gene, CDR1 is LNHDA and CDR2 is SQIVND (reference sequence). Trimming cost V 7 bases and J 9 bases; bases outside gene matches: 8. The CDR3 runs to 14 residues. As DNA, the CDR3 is TGTGCCAGTACCGGAGGACAGGGCGCTTCACCCCTCCACTTT. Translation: CASTGGQGASPLHF.

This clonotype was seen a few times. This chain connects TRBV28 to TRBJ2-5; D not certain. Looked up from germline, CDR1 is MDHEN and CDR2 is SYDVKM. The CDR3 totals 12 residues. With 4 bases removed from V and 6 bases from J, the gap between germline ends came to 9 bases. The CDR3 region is CASSSERKTQYF. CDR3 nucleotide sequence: TGTGCCAGCAGTTCCGAAAGGAAGACCCAGTACTTC.

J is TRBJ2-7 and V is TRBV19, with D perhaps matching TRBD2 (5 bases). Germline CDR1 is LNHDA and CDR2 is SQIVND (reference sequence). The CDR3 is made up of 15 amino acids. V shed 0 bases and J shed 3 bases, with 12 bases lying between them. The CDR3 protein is CASSIDEVGSYEQYF. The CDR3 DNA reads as TGTGCCAGTAGTATAGATGAGGTAGGGAGCTACGAGCAGTACTTC.

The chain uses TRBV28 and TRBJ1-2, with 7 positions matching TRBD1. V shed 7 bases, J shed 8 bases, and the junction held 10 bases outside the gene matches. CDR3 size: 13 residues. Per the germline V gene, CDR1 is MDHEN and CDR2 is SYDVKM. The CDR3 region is CASTTQGRGGYTF. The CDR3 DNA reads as TGTGCCAGCACCACTCAGGGCAGGGGGGGCTACACCTTC.